This TCR beta chain was captured in a study of blood T cell repertoires in COVID-19. In the study overall: Material from acute and convalescent COVID-19 was sourced from the United States, Italy and Spain. In each case, the material was cDNA or gDNA derived from T cells, B-cell-depleted T cells, or PBMCs.

This clone was seen only a few times. In the study's own analysis: Reference gene primer amplification in the assay estimated nucleated cell counts. The method was immunoSEQ multiplex PCR; TCRdb's version includes in-frame clones alone and lacks a portion of them. Clone size and V and J calls were adopted from that table, with D and trimming inferred from the DNA. The repertoire holds 150,000 to 200,000 clones, with around 81% as singletons. Germline V gene data show CDR1 as SEHNR and CDR2 as FQNEAQ (reference sequence). CDR3 length: 13 amino acids. V was cut by 3 bases and J by 8 bases, with 14 bases left in between.

V usage is TRBV7-9 and J usage is TRBJ2-7, with D tentatively TRBD1 (6 bases). This receptor was taken from a man in his sixties or seventies with active or convalescent COVID-19. The sequenced sample was peripheral blood. This chain's CDR3 is CASSFSLGAQQYF. CDR3 nucleotides: TGTGCCAGCAGCTTTTCTCTGGGGGCTCAGCAGTACTTC.